A single sample gave rise to the 29 T cell receptor beta chains below, sequenced in a study of blood T cells in healthy people across ages. PCR was performed a second time for about 7 to 11 cycles using a sample-barcoded 5' primer and a J-beta primer mix. From the 5' RACE reads, TCRdb called clonotypes with MiXCR, one entry per CDR3 protein. The data contain around 650,000 distinct CDR3 sequences, 40% to 45% of them singletons. The source material was blood. All receptors come from an elderly man in good health.

This clonotype was observed a few times. The chain couples TRBV30 to TRBJ2-3; tentatively, D is TRBD2 (5 bases). V gave up 2 bases and J gave up 4 bases, with 7 bases separating them. This CDR3 has 12 residues. CDR1 is GTSNPN and CDR2 is SVGIG in the germline V gene (reference sequence). CDR3 in DNA: TGTGCCTGGAGTCACGGGGCAGATACGCAGTATTTT. This encodes CAWSHGADTQYF.

In the case of this clonotype: One end of the junction is discordant with germline, which a read error may explain. The J gene is TRBJ1-2, the V gene TRBV20-1; a possible D gene is TRBD1 (6 bases). This CDR3 comprises 14 residues. Germline loops: CDR1 DFQATT, CDR2 SNEGSKA (reference sequence). CDR3: CSASVTGTGNGNTF. CDR3 bases: TGCAGTGCGTCCGTAACAGGGACCGGCAATGGCAACACCTTC.

A few counts support this clonotype. The germline gene is not matched at one end of the junction; a read error may be the cause. This chain's CDR3 is CSARDPTGPKNIQYF. The CDR3 DNA follows: TGTAGTGCTAGAGATCCGACAGGGCCCAAAAACATTCAGTACTTC. This sequence joins TRBV20-1 and TRBJ2-4, with TRBD1 matching 7 bases. The V gene's germline CDR1 is DFQATT and CDR2 SNEGSKA (reference sequence). The CDR3 is 15 residues long.

The table lists this clonotype with a count of one. The rearrangement uses TRBV27 and TRBJ2-5; possibly TRBD2 for D (6 bases). This CDR3 has 13 residues. Germline CDR1 MNHEY, CDR2 SMNVEV (reference sequence). The ends were cut back, 3 bases at V and 9 bases at J, with 14 bases in the middle. The CDR3, as DNA: TGTGCCAGCAGTTTGGGCGGGGTGGGGCCCCAGTACTTC. Amino acid sequence: CASSLGGVGPQYF.

This clonotype has just a few counts. This chain uses TRBV12-3 or TRBV12-4 with TRBJ2-1, with a weak D call TRBD1 (6 bases). V was pared by 6 bases and J by 3 bases, with 9 bases between. The CDR3 covers 13 residues. CDR3 residues: CASSGQIYNEQFF. The CDR3 DNA follows: TGTGCCAGCAGCGGACAGATCTACAATGAGCAGTTCTTC.

This clonotype showed up just a few times. The rearrangement links TRBV7-9 to TRBJ2-6; 8 nucleotides align to TRBD1. The V segment lost 5 bases and the J segment 2 bases; nucleotides outside the gene matches: 11. The CDR3 consists of 18 residues. The germline V gene encodes CDR1 SEHNR and CDR2 FQNEAQ (reference sequence). The CDR3 DNA is TGTGCCAGCAGCCCCGGACAGGGTCCTAGAGCTGGGGCCAACGTCCTGACTTTC. This gives the protein CASSPGQGPRAGANVLTF.

This clonotype was seen only a few times. V gene TRBV20-1 combines with J gene TRBJ2-7, with D unresolved. Germline V gives CDR1 DFQATT, CDR2 SNEGSKA (reference sequence). V was trimmed by 6 bases and J by 0 bases, leaving 9 bases between them. The CDR3 totals 12 residues. The CDR3 is CSASTSSYEQYF. CDR3 DNA sequence: TGCAGTGCATCTACGAGCTCCTACGAGCAGTACTTC.

The chain couples TRBV4-2 to TRBJ2-3; D could derive from TRBD1 or TRBD2 (5 bases each). V was pared by 0 bases and J by 3 bases, with 19 bases between. The CDR3 consists of 18 residues. The V gene's germline CDR1 is LGHNA and CDR2 YNFKEQ. The CDR3 DNA reads as TGTGCCAGCAGCCAAGACCCCGGGGTAGGGGTCGGAACAGATACGCAGTATTTT. Translation: CASSQDPGVGVGTDTQYF.

This clonotype was observed a handful of times. The V gene is TRBV6-6, the J gene TRBJ2-7, with D perhaps matching TRBD1 or TRBD2 (5 bases each). Germline V gives CDR1 MNHNY, CDR2 SVGAGI (reference sequence). There are 14 residues in the CDR3. V shed 4 bases and J shed 2 bases, with 12 bases lying between them. CDR3 loop: CASSWGRETYEQYF. CDR3 nucleotides: TGTGCCAGCAGTTGGGGCAGGGAGACCTACGAGCAGTACTTC.

V and J are TRBV6-6 and TRBJ2-1; TRBD2 matches 8 bases. Germline assignment: CDR1 MNHNY and CDR2 SVGAGI (reference sequence). Trimming took 7 bases from V and 9 from J; bases not matched to a gene: 17. The CDR3 runs to 16 residues. The CDR3 reads CASTTTGLAGGGEQFF. CDR3 DNA sequence: TGTGCCAGCACCACTACTGGACTAGCTGGGGGCGGTGAGCAGTTCTTC.

This clonotype was found a few times. The rearrangement uses TRBV20-1 and TRBJ1-4, with D tentatively TRBD1 (5 bases). Deletions cut 5 bases from V and 8 bases from J, with 12 bases between. The CDR3 is made up of 12 amino acids. Per the germline V gene, CDR1 is DFQATT and CDR2 is SNEGSKA (reference sequence). The CDR3 reads CSAWGVGEKLFF. The DNA of the CDR3 is TGCAGTGCTTGGGGGGTCGGCGAAAAACTGTTTTTT.

Only one count was recorded for this clonotype. The V gene is TRBV6-1, the J gene TRBJ1-1, with 7 bases matching TRBD1. V gave up 1 base and J gave up 13 bases; unmatched junction bases: 6. CDR1 and CDR2 (germline): MNHNS, SASEGT. The CDR3 is 12 amino acids. CDR3 in DNA: TGTGCCAGCAGTGAAGTAGGGGGCATCTATTTCTTT. Encoded protein: CASSEVGGIYFF.

Note on this clonotype: A single base separates this from a much larger clone, so it may be a read error. This chain links TRBV20-1 with TRBJ2-7; 7 bases agree with TRBD1. Germline assignment: CDR1 DFQATT and CDR2 SNEGSKA (reference sequence). The CDR3 contains 14 residues. V lost 0 bases and J lost 5; bases outside the gene matches: 7. DNA for the CDR3: TGCAGTGCTAGAGATGACAGGGAGCCCGACGAGCAGTACTTC. It specifies CSARDDREPDEQYF.

The V and J genes are TRBV9 and TRBJ2-1; 9 positions agree with TRBD2. Germline V gene sequence: CDR1 SGDLS, CDR2 YYNGEE. The CDR3 consists of 16 residues. V dropped 0 bases and J dropped 8; count of bases not matched to a gene: 9. Here the CDR3 DNA reads TGTGCCAGCAGCGTAGCTCAAGCGGGGGGTTTTGATGAGCAGTTCTTC. Translation: CASSVAQAGGFDEQFF.

The rearrangement uses TRBV7-9 and TRBJ1-4; the match to TRBD1 covers 9 bases. There are 16 residues in the CDR3. CDR1 SEHNR and CDR2 FQNEAQ come from the germline V gene (reference sequence). Trimming took 5 bases from V and 5 from J; bases not matched to a gene: 9. The CDR3 loop reads CASSPTGGQGNEKLFF. The CDR3 region has the DNA TGTGCCAGCAGCCCTACCGGGGGACAGGGAAATGAAAAACTGTTTTTT.

The rearrangement uses TRBV7-9 and TRBJ1-2; D perhaps matches TRBD1 (5 bases). From germline, CDR1 is SEHNR and CDR2 FQNEAQ (reference sequence). This CDR3 has 15 amino acids. Between the trimmed V and J ends, which lost 1 base and 1 base, there was a span of 10 bases. CDR3 in DNA: TGTGCCAGCAGCTTAGGACAGAACCTTAACTATGGCTACACCTTC. It codes for CASSLGQNLNYGYTF.

This chain joins TRBV5-6 and TRBJ2-1; 11 bases are a match to TRBD2. J was trimmed by 7 bases and V by 4 bases; bases with no gene match: 13. The CDR3 length is 17 residues. Germline CDR1 and CDR2: SGHDT and YYEEEE. CDR3 sequence (DNA): TGTGCCAGCAGCATAAGTTTTAGCGGGAGGGTCTCGAATGAGCAGTTCTTC. Protein: CASSISFSGRVSNEQFF.

This clonotype was picked up a small number of times. The V call is TRBV6-6, the J call TRBJ1-1, with a tentative D call TRBD1 (6 bases). Germline-derived CDR1 and CDR2 are MNHNY and SVGAGI (reference sequence). CDR3 length: 14 amino acids. Trimming shortened V by 2 bases and J by 2 bases, and 9 bases separated the two germline ends. The CDR3 region is CASSYAGGNTEAFF. CDR3 coding DNA: TGTGCCAGCAGTTACGCGGGGGGCAACACTGAAGCTTTCTTT.

The gene calls are TRBV25-1 and TRBJ2-5; TRBD2 might be the D (6 bases). The CDR3 extends over 12 amino acids. The V and J ends lost 11 bases and 11 bases respectively, with 21 bases between them. Germline V gives CDR1 MGHDK, CDR2 SYGVNS. CDR3 residues: CAAGRGLNEQYF. In DNA form, the CDR3 reads TGTGCCGCGGGGCGGGGCCTCAATGAGCAGTACTTC.

The V call is TRBV12-3 or TRBV12-4, the J call TRBJ2-7; D is tentatively TRBD1 or TRBD2 (6 bases each). The V and J ends lost 2 bases and 7 bases respectively, with 15 bases between them. The CDR3 covers 14 residues. For the CDR3, the DNA is TGTGCCAGCAGTTTACCCGGGGGCAACAATGAGCAGTACTTC. Amino acid sequence: CASSLPGGNNEQYF.

With regard to this clonotype: With a much larger clone just one base away, this may be a read error. The genes are TRBV7-8 and TRBJ2-7; TRBD1 aligns across 8 bases. Germline lookup yields CDR1 SGHVS and CDR2 FQNEAQ. The CDR3 totals 15 residues. This chain's CDR3 is CTSSSHGTGSYEQYF. The CDR3 DNA follows: TGTACCAGCAGCTCCCATGGGACAGGCTCCTACGAGCAGTACTTC.

The chain links TRBV4-3 to TRBJ1-4; D uncertain. Germline V lookup: CDR1 LGHNA, CDR2 YSLEER. The CDR3 length is 15 residues. V shed 4 bases and J shed 1 base, with 10 bases lying between them. This CDR3 is CASSPRTVTNEKLFF. The CDR3 DNA reads TGCGCCAGCAGCCCCCGGACGGTAACTAATGAAAAACTGTTTTTT.

This clonotype has just a few counts. The V and J genes are TRBV6-5 and TRBJ2-3; the D gene is possibly TRBD2 (5 bases). The CDR3 spans 15 residues. From germline, CDR1 is MNHEY and CDR2 SVGAGI. V lost 2 bases, J lost 2 bases, and 11 bases lay in between. The CDR3 sequence is CASSYRGRTTDTQYF. CDR3 in DNA: TGTGCCAGCAGTTACCGGGGTCGGACCACAGATACGCAGTATTTT.

This clonotype was counted a few times. It may be a read error: a sequence one base away is much more abundant. The J gene is TRBJ1-2, the V gene TRBV7-3; D might be TRBD1 (5 bases). V dropped 4 bases and J dropped 4 bases, with 10 bases sitting between them. Germline lookup yields CDR1 SGHTA and CDR2 FQGTGA. This CDR3 comprises 13 residues. CDR3 protein: CASSCSGTYGYTF. The CDR3 region has the DNA TGTGCCAGCAGCTGTTCCGGGACCTATGGCTACACCTTC. The whole variable domain, remainder taken from reference TRBV7-3 and TRBJ1-2, is GAGVSQTPSNKVTEKGKYVELRCDPISGHTALYWYRQSLGQGPEFLIYFQGTGAADDSGLPNDRFFAVRPEGSVSTLKIQRTERGDSAVYLCASSCSGTYGYTFGSGTRLTVV.

This clonotype was counted only a few times. The junction shows a germline mismatch at one end, possibly a read error. The rearrangement uses TRBV20-1 and TRBJ2-5; 7 nucleotides align to TRBD1. The DNA end favors TRBJ2-7, so the J call may be wrong. CDR1 DFQATT and CDR2 SNEGSKA come from the germline V gene (reference sequence). The CDR3 runs to 15 residues. The CDR3 DNA reads TGCAGTGCGAGAGAGGGACAGCGACTTTCTGGCGAGCAGTACTTC. It codes for CSAREGQRLSGEQYF.

The V and J genes are TRBV27 and TRBJ2-3; D is unresolved. CDR3 length: 14 amino acids. CDR1 is MNHEY, CDR2 SMNVEV, per germline (reference sequence). V was pared by 3 bases and J by 0 bases, with 7 bases between. CDR3 in DNA: TGTGCCAGCAGTTTGTGGGTTAGCACAGATACGCAGTATTTT. Protein: CASSLWVSTDTQYF.

This rearrangement joins TRBV20-1 to TRBJ1-2; D is possibly TRBD1 (5 bases). The germline V gene encodes CDR1 DFQATT and CDR2 SNEGSKA (reference sequence). V lost 5 bases, J lost 8 bases, and 9 bases lay in between. CDR3 size: 10 residues. CDR3 region: CSAGHVGYTF. The CDR3 DNA follows: TGCAGTGCTGGACATGTAGGCTACACCTTC.

This clonotype was observed a few times. The rearrangement uses TRBV25-1 and TRBJ1-2; D gene unclear. Germline CDR1 is MGHDK and CDR2 is SYGVNS. Trimming shortened V by 0 bases and J by 7 bases, and 12 bases separated the two germline ends. This CDR3 spans 14 amino acids. CDR3 region: CASSEYMGLSGYTF. For the CDR3, the DNA is TGTGCCAGCAGTGAATATATGGGGTTGAGTGGCTACACCTTC.

V usage is TRBV5-5 and J usage is TRBJ2-4; D may match TRBD1 or TRBD2 (6 bases each). This CDR3 region has 15 residues. Germline assignment: CDR1 SGHKS and CDR2 YYEKEE (reference sequence). V was clipped by 4 bases and J by 13 bases, with 24 bases between them. The CDR3 here is CASSPSRGERDKQYF. In nucleotides, the CDR3 is TGTGCCAGCAGCCCGAGTAGGGGGGAGAGAGACAAGCAGTACTTC. Full variable domain (outside the CDR3, taken from reference TRBV5-5 and TRBJ2-4): DAGVTQSPTHLIKTRGQQVTLRCSPISGHKSVSWYQQVLGQGPQFIFQYYEKEERGRGNFPDRFSARQFPNYSSELNVNALLLGDSALYLCASSPSRGERDKQYFGAGTRLSVL.